This TCR beta chain was obtained from a study of response to subunit inactivated influenza vaccine. Overall study findings and caveats: There was a suggestion from the authors that each seasonal influenza vaccination recruits few new T cells.

TCRdb fed the RT-PCR reads into MiXCR, producing one record per CDR3 protein. Of about 780,000 distinct CDR3 sequences listed, about a fifth are singletons. This clonotype was seen more than once but under ten times. Its antigen is currently unknown. The CDR3 has 14 amino acids. Germline V gene lookup returns CDR1 SNHLY and CDR2 FYNNEI. The V end was cut by 4 bases, the J end by 2 bases, with 11 bases between. Material: PBMCs from blood, obtained 5 days after vaccination. This receptor was identified in a man between 50 and 59 years old who received an inactivated influenza vaccine. The rearrangement uses TRBV2 and TRBJ1-2, with D unclear. The CDR3 is CASSVKGYNYGYTF. The CDR3 DNA is TGTGCCAGCAGTGTAAAGGGTTACAACTATGGCTACACCTTC.